Ten or more counts support the clone carrying this T cell receptor (beta chain). The data belong to a study of response to subunit inactivated influenza vaccine. CDR3 size: 14 residues. V was cut by 3 bases and J by 1 base, with 11 bases left in between. Germline-derived CDR1 and CDR2 are DFQATT and SNEGSKA (reference sequence). Each CDR3 protein gets one entry after TCRdb re-called the RT-PCR reads with MiXCR. The sample lists approximately 500,000 distinct CDR3 sequences, approximately 20% occurring once. A further study also used this sample, focusing on T cells expressing NK-cell markers. Per that paper: The authors made TCR beta cDNA libraries by 5'RACE template switching. This switching added a universal primer site and UMIs. Researchers got TCR beta repertoires out of sorted CD3+CD56+NKG2C+, CD3+CD56+NKG2C- and CD3+CD56-NKG2C+ T cells. The eight sequenced donors comprised seven who were HCMV-seropositive and one who was seronegative. Restriction of the sorted population to alpha-beta TCR T cells was achieved in several experiments with an anti-gamma-delta TCR antibody. More than 5 donors carried dominant NKG2C+ clonotypes that made up roughly 1.0-8% of their CD8+ T cells.

The V and J genes are TRBV20-1 and TRBJ2-3; D is possibly TRBD1 or TRBD2 (5 bases each). The input for sequencing was CD4+ T cells sorted from PBMCs, taken roughly 12 days after vaccination. This sequence was found in a man over 45 who received an inactivated influenza vaccine. CDR3 region: CSARGVGGTDTQYF. DNA of the CDR3: TGCAGTGCTAGGGGGGTCGGGGGCACAGATACGCAGTATTTT.